The source of this TCR beta chain is a study of early T cells in non-severe SARS-CoV-2 infection. One entry per CDR3 protein, called by TCRdb with MiXCR from the 5' RACE reads. The data contain about 62,000 distinct CDR3 sequences, around 9.9% of them seen just once; the ten biggest clones take up 1.2%. The trim removed 3 bases at V and 8 bases at J, leaving 4 bases unmatched. Germline CDR1 SEHNR, CDR2 FQNEAQ (reference sequence). This CDR3 is 13 amino acids long. This clonotype has only a few counts. The receptor comes from an adult who was a healthcare worker with PCR-confirmed SARS-CoV-2 infection or an uninfected control (not recorded which). The sample comprised whole blood. The chain links TRBV7-9 to TRBJ1-2; 9 bases line up with TRBD1. CDR3 coding DNA: TGTGCCAGCAGCTTGCGGGACAGGGAAGGCTACACCTTC. This sequence encodes CASSLRDREGYTF. Looking up the rest from reference TRBV7-9 and TRBJ1-2 gives the full variable domain: DTGVSQNPRHKITKRGQNVTFRCDPISEHNRLYWYRQTLGQGPEFLTYFQNEAQLEKSRLLSDRFSAERPKGSFSTLEIQRTEQGDSAMYLCASSLRDREGYTFGSGTRLTVV.